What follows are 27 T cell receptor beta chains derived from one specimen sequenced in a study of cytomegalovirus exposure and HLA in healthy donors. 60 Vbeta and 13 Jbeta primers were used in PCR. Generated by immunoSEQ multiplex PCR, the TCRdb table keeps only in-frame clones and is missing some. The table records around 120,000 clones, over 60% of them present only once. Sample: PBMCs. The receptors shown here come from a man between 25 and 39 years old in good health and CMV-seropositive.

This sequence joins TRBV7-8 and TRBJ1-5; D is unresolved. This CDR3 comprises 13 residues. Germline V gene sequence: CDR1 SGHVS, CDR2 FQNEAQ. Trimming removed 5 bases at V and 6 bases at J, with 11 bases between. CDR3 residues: CASSPSTGQPQHF. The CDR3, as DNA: TGTGCCAGCAGCCCAAGTACGGGTCAGCCCCAGCATTTT.

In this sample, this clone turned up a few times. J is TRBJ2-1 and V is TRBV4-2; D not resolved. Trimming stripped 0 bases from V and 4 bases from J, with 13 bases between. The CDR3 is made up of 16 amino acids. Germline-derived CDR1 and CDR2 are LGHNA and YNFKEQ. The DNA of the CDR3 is TGTGCCAGCAGCCAAGAACAACCCACCGATTACAATGAGCAGTTCTTC. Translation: CASSQEQPTDYNEQFF.

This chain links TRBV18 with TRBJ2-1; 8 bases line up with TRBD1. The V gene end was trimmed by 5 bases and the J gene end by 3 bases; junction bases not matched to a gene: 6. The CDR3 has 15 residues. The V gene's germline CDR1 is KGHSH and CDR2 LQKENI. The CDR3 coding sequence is TGTGCCAGCTCAGACGACAGGGGTGGCTACAATGAGCAGTTCTTC. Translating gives CASSDDRGGYNEQFF.

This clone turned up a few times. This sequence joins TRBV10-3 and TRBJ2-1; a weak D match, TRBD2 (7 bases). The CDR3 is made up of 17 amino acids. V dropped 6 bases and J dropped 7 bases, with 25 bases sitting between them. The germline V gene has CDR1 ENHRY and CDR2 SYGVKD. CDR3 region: CAISLVLAWGAENEQFF. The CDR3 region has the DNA TGTGCCATCAGCTTAGTACTAGCGTGGGGGGCTGAAAATGAGCAGTTCTTC.

This CDR3 reads CASSLDGTTGELFF. CDR3 DNA sequence: TGTGCCAGCAGCTTAGACGGGACAACCGGGGAGCTGTTTTTT. The V call is TRBV11-3, the J call TRBJ2-2; weak D call: TRBD1 (6 bases). The V end was cut by 0 bases, the J end by 5 bases, with 7 bases between. This CDR3 has 14 residues. From germline, CDR1 is SGHNT and CDR2 YENEEA.

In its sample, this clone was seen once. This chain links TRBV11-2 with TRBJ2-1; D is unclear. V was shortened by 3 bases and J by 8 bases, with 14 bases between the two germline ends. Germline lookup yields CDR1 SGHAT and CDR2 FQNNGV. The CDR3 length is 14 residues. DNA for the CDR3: TGTGCCAGCAGCTTGGTTTTCGGTCTAGATGAGCAGTTCTTC. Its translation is CASSLVFGLDEQFF.

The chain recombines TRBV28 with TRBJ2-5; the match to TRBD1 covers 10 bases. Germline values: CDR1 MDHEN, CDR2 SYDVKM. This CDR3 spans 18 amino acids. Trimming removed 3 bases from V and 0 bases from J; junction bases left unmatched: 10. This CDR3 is CASSFRTGGPAYQETQYF. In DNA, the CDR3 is TGTGCCAGCAGTTTTCGGACAGGGGGACCAGCGTACCAAGAGACCCAGTACTTC.

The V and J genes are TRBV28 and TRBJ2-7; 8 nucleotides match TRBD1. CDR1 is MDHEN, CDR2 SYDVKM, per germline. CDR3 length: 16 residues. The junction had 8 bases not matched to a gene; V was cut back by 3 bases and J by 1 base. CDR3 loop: CASSFITTGVSYEQYF. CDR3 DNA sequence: TGTGCCAGCAGTTTCATCACGACAGGGGTTTCCTACGAGCAGTACTTC.

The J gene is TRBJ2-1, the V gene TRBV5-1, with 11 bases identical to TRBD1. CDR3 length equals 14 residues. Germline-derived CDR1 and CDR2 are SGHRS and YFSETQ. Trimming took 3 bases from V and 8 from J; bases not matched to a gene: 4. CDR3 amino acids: CASSSGTGGHEQFF. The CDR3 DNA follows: TGCGCCAGCAGCTCCGGGACAGGGGGGCATGAGCAGTTCTTC.

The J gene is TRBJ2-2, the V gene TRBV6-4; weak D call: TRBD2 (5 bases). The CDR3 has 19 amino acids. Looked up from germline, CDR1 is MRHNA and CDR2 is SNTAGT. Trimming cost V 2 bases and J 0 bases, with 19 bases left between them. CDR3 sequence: CASSDRSGFESPNTGELFF. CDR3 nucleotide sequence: TGTGCCAGCAGTGACCGGAGCGGTTTCGAATCCCCGAACACCGGGGAGCTGTTTTTT.

CDR3 DNA sequence: TGTGCCATCAGTGTTGGCAGGGAAGGCTACACCTTC. Translated: CAISVGREGYTF. The chain couples TRBV10-3 to TRBJ1-2, with D possibly matching TRBD1 (5 bases). V was trimmed by 4 bases and J by 8 bases, leaving 11 bases between them. The CDR3 runs 12 residues. Germline values: CDR1 ENHRY, CDR2 SYGVKD.

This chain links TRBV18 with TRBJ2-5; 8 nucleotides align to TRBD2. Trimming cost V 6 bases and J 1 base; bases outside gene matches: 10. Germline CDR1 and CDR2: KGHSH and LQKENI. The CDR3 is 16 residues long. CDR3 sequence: CASSPTSGNFQETQYF. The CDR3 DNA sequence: TGTGCCAGCTCTCCAACTAGCGGTAACTTCCAAGAGACCCAGTACTTC.

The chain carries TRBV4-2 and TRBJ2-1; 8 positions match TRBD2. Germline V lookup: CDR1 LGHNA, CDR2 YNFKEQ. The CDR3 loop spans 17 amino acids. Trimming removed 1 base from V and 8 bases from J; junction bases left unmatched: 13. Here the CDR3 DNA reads TGTGCCAGCAGCCAAGTTCCAGCGGGAGTAGGAGTCGATGAGCAGTTCTTC. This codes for CASSQVPAGVGVDEQFF.

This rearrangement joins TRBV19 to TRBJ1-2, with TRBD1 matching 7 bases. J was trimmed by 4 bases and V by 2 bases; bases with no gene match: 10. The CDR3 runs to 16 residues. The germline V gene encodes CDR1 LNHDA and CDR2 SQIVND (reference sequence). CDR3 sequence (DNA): TGTGCCAGTAGTATAAGGCGGGACAGAGTTTTCTATGGCTACACCTTC. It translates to CASSIRRDRVFYGYTF. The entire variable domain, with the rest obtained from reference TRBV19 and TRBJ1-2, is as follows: DGGITQSPKYLFRKEGQNVTLSCEQNLNHDAMYWYRQDPGQGLRLIYYSQIVNDFQKGDIAEGYSVSREKKESFPLTVTSAQKNPTAFYLCASSIRRDRVFYGYTFGSGTRLTVV.

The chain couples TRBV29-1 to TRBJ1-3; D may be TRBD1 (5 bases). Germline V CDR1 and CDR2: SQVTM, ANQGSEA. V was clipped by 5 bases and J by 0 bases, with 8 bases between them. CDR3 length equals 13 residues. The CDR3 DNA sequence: TGCAGCGTTCAGGGTTTCTCTGGAAACACCATATATTTT. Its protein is CSVQGFSGNTIYF.

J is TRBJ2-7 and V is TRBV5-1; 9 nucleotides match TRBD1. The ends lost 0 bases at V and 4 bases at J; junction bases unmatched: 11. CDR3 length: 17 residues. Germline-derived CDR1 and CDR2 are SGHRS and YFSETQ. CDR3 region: CASSLVDGTGITYEQYF. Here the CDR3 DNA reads TGCGCCAGCAGCTTGGTGGATGGGACAGGGATTACTTACGAGCAGTACTTC.

This chain's CDR3 is CASSLGVAGNYEQYF. The CDR3 DNA is TGTGCCAGCAGTTTAGGGGTAGCGGGGAACTACGAGCAGTACTTC. The chain recombines TRBV27 with TRBJ2-7; TRBD2 matches 8 bases. The V gene's germline CDR1 is MNHEY and CDR2 SMNVEV (reference sequence). This CDR3 contains 15 residues. V was clipped by 2 bases and J by 3 bases; unmatched bases: 6.

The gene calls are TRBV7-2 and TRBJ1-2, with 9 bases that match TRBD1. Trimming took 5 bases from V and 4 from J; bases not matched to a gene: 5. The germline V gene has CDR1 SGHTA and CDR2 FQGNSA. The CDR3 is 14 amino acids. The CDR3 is CASSLLGQGYGYTF. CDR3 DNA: TGTGCCAGCAGCCTCCTGGGACAGGGCTATGGCTACACCTTC.

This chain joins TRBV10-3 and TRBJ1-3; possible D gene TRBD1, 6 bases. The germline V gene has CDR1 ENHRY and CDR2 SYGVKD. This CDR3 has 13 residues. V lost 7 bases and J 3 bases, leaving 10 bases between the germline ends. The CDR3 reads CAITSGDGNTIYF. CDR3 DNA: TGTGCCATCACTTCAGGGGATGGAAACACCATATATTTT.

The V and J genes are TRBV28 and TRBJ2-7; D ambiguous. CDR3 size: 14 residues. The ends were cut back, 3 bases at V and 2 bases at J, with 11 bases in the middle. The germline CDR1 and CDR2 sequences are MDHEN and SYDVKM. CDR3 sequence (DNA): TGTGCCAGCAGTTTCCACACGGAGCCCTACGAGCAGTACTTC. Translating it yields CASSFHTEPYEQYF.

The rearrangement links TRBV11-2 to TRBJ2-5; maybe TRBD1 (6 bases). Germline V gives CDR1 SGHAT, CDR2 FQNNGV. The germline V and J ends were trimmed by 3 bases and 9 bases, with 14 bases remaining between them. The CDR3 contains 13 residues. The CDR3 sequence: CASSFAGQGPQYF. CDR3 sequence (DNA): TGTGCCAGCAGCTTCGCCGGGCAGGGGCCCCAGTACTTC.

The CDR3 DNA sequence: TGCGCCAGCAGCGCGACTCGGGACAGGGTAGCCGAGCAGTACTTC. Protein product: CASSATRDRVAEQYF. The chain employs TRBV5-1 and TRBJ2-7; 9 bases match TRBD1. Germline loops: CDR1 SGHRS, CDR2 YFSETQ. The CDR3 spans 15 residues. V was pared by 4 bases and J by 6 bases, with 11 bases of the junction left unmatched.

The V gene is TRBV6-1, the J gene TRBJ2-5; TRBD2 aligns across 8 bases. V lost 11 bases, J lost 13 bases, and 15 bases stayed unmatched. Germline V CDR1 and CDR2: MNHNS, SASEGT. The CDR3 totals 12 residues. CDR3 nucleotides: TGTGCCGGCGGGACGGGGGGGATCGATAGGTACTTC. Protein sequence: CAGGTGGIDRYF.

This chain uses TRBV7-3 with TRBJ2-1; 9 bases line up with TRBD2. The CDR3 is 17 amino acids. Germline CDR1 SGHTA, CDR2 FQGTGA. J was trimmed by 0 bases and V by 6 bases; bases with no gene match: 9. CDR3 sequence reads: CASSSPAGGSSYNEQFF. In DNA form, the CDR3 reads TGTGCCAGCAGTTCCCCGGCGGGAGGGAGCTCCTACAATGAGCAGTTCTTC.

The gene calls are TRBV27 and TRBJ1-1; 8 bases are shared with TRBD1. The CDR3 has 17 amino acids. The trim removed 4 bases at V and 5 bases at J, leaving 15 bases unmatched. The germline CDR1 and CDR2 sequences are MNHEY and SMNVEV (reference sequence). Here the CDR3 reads CASSSAGQGFSLTEAFF. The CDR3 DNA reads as TGTGCCAGCAGTTCCGCCGGACAGGGCTTTTCCTTGACTGAAGCTTTCTTT.

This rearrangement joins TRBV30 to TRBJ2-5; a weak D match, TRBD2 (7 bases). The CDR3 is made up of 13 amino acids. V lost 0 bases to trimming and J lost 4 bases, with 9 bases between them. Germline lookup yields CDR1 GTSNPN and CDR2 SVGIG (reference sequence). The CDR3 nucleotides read TGTGCCTGGAGTGTACGGGGGGCAGAGACCCAGTACTTC. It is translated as CAWSVRGAETQYF. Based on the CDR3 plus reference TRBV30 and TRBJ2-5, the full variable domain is SQTIHQWPATLVQPVGSPLSLECTVEGTSNPNLYWYRQAAGRGLQLLFYSVGIGQISSEVPQNLSASRPQDRQFILSSKKLLLSDSGFYLCAWSVRGAETQYFGPGTRLLVL.

CDR3 sequence reads: CASSPGKETQYF. Here the CDR3 DNA reads TGTGCCAGCAGCCCCGGGAAGGAGACCCAGTACTTC. The rearrangement links TRBV7-6 to TRBJ2-5; D is possibly TRBD2 (5 bases). This CDR3 is built from 12 residues. Germline CDR1 and CDR2: SGHVS and FNYEAQ. Trimming took off 5 bases at V and 5 bases at J, with 9 bases between the two ends.